This T cell receptor (beta chain) was identified during a study of blood T cell repertoires in COVID-19. Looking at the study overall: Both acute and convalescent COVID-19 samples were obtained from the United States, Italy and Spain. Nucleic acid was either cDNA or gDNA, and it came from T cells, B-cell-depleted T cells, or PBMCs.

J gave up 6 bases and V 3 bases, and 22 bases lay outside the gene matches. CDR3 length: 19 residues. From germline, CDR1 is MGHRA and CDR2 YSYEKL. As originally analysed: Researchers report that nucleated cell counts were estimated from reference gene primer amplification. TCRdb's table, derived via immunoSEQ multiplex PCR, lists solely in-frame clones and lacks some. V, J and clone size are taken as reported in that table, and D and trimming were inferred from the DNA itself. The sample consists of around 260,000 clones, roughly 80% of them appearing once. This TCR came from a woman aged 50 to 60 who had recovered from COVID-19. The rearrangement uses TRBV4-1 and TRBJ2-7, with 8 bases that match TRBD1. The sequencing input was peripheral blood. The CDR3 bases are TGCGCCAGCAGCCACCTCCAGGGGGCTGGAAGATCTGCCCAGTTCGAGCAGTACTTC. Protein: CASSHLQGAGRSAQFEQYF.